This note documents a single TCR beta chain sequence. The data were produced by immunoSEQ multiplex PCR, yet TCRdb's version contains in-frame clones alone and is incomplete. The table has about 250,000 clones, 85% to 90% seen once. This sample was taken from a study of blood T cell repertoires in COVID-19. The receptor was derived from a man aged 80 or over with acute or convalescent COVID-19. The sequencing sample was made of peripheral blood.

As DNA, the CDR3 is TGTGCCAGCAGCTCGGGCCTCCCGGCGACAGGTCCGAACACTGAAGCTTTCTTT. Protein product: CASSSGLPATGPNTEAFF. The chain is built from TRBV7-8 and TRBJ1-1; the D gene is possibly TRBD1 (6 bases). Germline CDR1 is SGHVS and CDR2 is FQNEAQ. CDR3 length: 18 residues. V was cut by 4 bases and J by 1 base, with 22 bases left in between.